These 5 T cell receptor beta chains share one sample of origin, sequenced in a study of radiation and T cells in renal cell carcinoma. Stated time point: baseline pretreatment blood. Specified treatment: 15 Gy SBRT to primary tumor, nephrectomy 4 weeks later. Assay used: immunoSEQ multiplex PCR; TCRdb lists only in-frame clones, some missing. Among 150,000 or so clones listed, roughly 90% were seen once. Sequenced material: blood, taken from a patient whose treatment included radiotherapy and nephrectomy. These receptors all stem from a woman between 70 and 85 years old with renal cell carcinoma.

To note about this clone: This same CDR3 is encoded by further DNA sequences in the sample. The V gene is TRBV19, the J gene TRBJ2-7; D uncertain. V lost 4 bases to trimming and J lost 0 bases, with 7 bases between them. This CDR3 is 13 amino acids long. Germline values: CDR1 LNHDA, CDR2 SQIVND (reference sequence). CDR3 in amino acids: CASSKGVSYEQYF. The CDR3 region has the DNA TGTGCCAGTAGTAAGGGTGTCTCCTACGAGCAGTACTTC.

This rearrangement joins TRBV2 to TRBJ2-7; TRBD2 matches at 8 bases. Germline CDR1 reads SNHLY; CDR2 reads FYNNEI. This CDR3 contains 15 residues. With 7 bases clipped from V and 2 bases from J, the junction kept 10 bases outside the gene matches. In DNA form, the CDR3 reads TGTGCCAGCACCAGAGCGGGGGACGGCGCCTACGAGCAGTACTTC. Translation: CASTRAGDGAYEQYF.

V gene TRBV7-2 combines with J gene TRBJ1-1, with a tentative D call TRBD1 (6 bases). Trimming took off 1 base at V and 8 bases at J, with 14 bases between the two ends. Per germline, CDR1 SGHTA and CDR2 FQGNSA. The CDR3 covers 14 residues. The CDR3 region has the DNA TGTGCCAGCAGCTTAGGGGTCCAGGGGAGGGAAGCTTTCTTT. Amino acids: CASSLGVQGREAFF.

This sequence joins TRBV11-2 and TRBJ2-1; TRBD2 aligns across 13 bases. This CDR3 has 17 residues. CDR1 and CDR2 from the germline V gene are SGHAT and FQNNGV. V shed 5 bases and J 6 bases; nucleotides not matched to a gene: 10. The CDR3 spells CASSTRTSGGSGNEQFF. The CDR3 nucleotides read TGTGCCAGCAGCACCCGGACTAGCGGGGGTTCTGGCAATGAGCAGTTCTTC.

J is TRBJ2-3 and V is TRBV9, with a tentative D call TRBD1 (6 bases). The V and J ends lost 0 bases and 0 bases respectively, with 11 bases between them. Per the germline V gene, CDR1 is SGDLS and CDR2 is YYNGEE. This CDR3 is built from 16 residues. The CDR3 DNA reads TGTGCCAGCAGCGTAGAGGCAGGGGCTAGCACAGATACGCAGTATTTT. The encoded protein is CASSVEAGASTDTQYF.